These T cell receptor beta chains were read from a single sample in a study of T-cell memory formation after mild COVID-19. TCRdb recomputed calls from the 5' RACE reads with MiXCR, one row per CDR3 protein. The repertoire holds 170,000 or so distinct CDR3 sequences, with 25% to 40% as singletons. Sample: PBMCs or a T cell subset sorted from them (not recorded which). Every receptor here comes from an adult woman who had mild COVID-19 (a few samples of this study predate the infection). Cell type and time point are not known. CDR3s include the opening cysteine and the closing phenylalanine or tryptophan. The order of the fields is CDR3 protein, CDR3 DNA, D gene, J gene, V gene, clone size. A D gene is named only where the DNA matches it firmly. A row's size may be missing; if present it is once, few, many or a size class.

CDR3: CASSLGLDQETQYF
DNA: TGTGCCAGCAGCTTGGGACTAGACCAAGAGACCCAGTACTTC
D: NA
J: TRBJ2-5
V: TRBV5-8
size: NA

CDR3: CASSSPSAKQYF
DNA: TGTGCCAGCAGTTCCCCTAGCGCGAAGCAGTACTTC
D: NA
J: TRBJ2-7
V: TRBV12-3/TRBV12-4
size: NA

CDR3: CASSLFRGPYEQYF
DNA: TGTGCCAGCAGTTTATTCCGGGGACCCTACGAGCAGTACTTC
D: NA
J: TRBJ2-7
V: TRBV27
size: few

CDR3: CATREGNTEAFF
DNA: TGTGCCACCAGGGAGGGAAACACTGAAGCTTTCTTT
D: NA
J: TRBJ1-1
V: TRBV24-1
size: NA

CDR3: CSARVRGLYSNQPQHF
DNA: TGCAGTGCTAGAGTCAGGGGACTATATAGCAATCAGCCCCAGCATTTT
D: NA
J: TRBJ1-5
V: TRBV20-1
size: many

CDR3: CASSEAGRESEQYF
DNA: TGTGCCAGCAGTGAAGCCGGACGGGAAAGTGAGCAGTACTTC
D: NA
J: TRBJ2-7
V: TRBV2
size: few

CDR3: CASSLLSVIYNEQFF
DNA: TGTGCCAGCAGTCTCTTGTCGGTGATCTACAATGAGCAGTTCTTC
D: NA
J: TRBJ2-1
V: TRBV28
size: NA

CDR3: CASCLRTGMRGSTGELFF
DNA: TGTGCCAGCTGCCTTCGGACGGGAATGCGGGGGTCCACCGGGGAGCTGTTTTTT
D: TRBD2
J: TRBJ2-2
V: TRBV6-2/TRBV6-3
size: NA

CDR3: CASSLLAGVSTDTQYF
DNA: TGTGCCAGCAGTCTCCTAGCGGGAGTTAGCACAGATACGCAGTATTTT
D: TRBD2
J: TRBJ2-3
V: TRBV6-2/TRBV6-3
size: NA

CDR3: CASSLGQGSNQPQHF
DNA: TGCGCCAGCAGCCTGGGACAGGGTAGCAATCAGCCCCAGCATTTT
D: TRBD1
J: TRBJ1-5
V: TRBV5-1
size: many

CDR3: CASSKALWGEAFF
DNA: TGTGCCAGCAGCAAAGCGCTTTGGGGTGAAGCTTTCTTT
D: NA
J: TRBJ1-1
V: TRBV21-1
size: few

CDR3: CASSVPSGGETQYF
DNA: TGTGCCAGCAGCGTGCCTAGCGGGGGTGAGACCCAGTACTTC
D: TRBD2
J: TRBJ2-5
V: TRBV9
size: NA

CDR3: CATQQEYQETQYF
DNA: TGTGCCACCCAACAGGAGTATCAAGAGACCCAGTACTTC
D: NA
J: TRBJ2-5
V: TRBV6-5
size: NA

CDR3: CASSQGWSHTEAFF
DNA: TGTGCCAGCAGCCAAGGGTGGTCGCACACTGAAGCTTTCTTT
D: NA
J: TRBJ1-1
V: TRBV3-1
size: NA

CDR3: CASSLGTNYGYTF
DNA: TGTGCCAGCAGTTTAGGCACTAACTATGGCTACACCTTC
D: NA
J: TRBJ1-2
V: TRBV12-3/TRBV12-4
size: NA

CDR3: CASSFRGGNEKLFF
DNA: TGTGCCAGCAGTTTCAGGGGGGGCAATGAAAAACTGTTTTTT
D: TRBD1
J: TRBJ1-4
V: TRBV12-3/TRBV12-4
size: NA

CDR3: CASSRGQRLGYEQYF
DNA: TGTGCCAGCAGCCGCGGACAGCGTTTGGGCTACGAGCAGTACTTC
D: NA
J: TRBJ2-7
V: TRBV5-6
size: few

CDR3: CASSPTGASYNEQFF
DNA: TGTGCCAGCAGTCCTACAGGGGCGAGCTACAATGAGCAGTTCTTC
D: TRBD1
J: TRBJ2-1
V: TRBV6-4
size: few

CDR3: CATQGVGPDTGELFF
DNA: TGTGCCACCCAGGGTGTGGGGCCCGACACCGGGGAGCTGTTTTTT
D: NA
J: TRBJ2-2
V: TRBV24-1
size: NA

CDR3: CASSLEPYRGVKETQYF
DNA: TGTGCCAGCAGCTTAGAACCTTACCGAGGGGTTAAAGAGACCCAGTACTTC
D: NA
J: TRBJ2-5
V: TRBV7-2
size: few

CDR3: CATSRDRGSSYNEQFF
DNA: TGTGCCACCAGCAGAGATCGGGGGAGCTCCTACAATGAGCAGTTCTTC
D: NA
J: TRBJ2-1
V: TRBV15
size: NA

CDR3: CASRYQPNTEAFF
DNA: TGTGCCAGCAGATATCAGCCGAACACTGAAGCTTTCTTT
D: NA
J: TRBJ1-1
V: TRBV12-3/TRBV12-4
size: few

CDR3: CASSQDRGSGRYEQYF
DNA: TGCGCCAGCAGCCAAGATCGGGGTAGCGGGAGGTACGAGCAGTACTTC
D: TRBD2
J: TRBJ2-7
V: TRBV4-3
size: few

CDR3: CASSTLNRVQETQYF
DNA: TGTGCCAGTAGTACCCTGAACAGGGTACAAGAGACCCAGTACTTC
D: NA
J: TRBJ2-5
V: TRBV19
size: once

CDR3: CASSPTGTYEQYF
DNA: TGCGCCAGCAGCCCTACAGGGACCTACGAGCAGTACTTC
D: NA
J: TRBJ2-7
V: TRBV5-1
size: NA

CDR3: CASSRESGPNTEAFF
DNA: TGTGCCAGCAGCCGTGAGTCAGGGCCTAACACTGAAGCTTTCTTT
D: NA
J: TRBJ1-1
V: TRBV12-3/TRBV12-4
size: few

CDR3: CASSSGGARANVLTF
DNA: TGTGCCAGCAGCTCAGGGGGCGCGAGGGCCAACGTCCTGACTTTC
D: TRBD1
J: TRBJ2-6
V: TRBV12-3/TRBV12-4
size: NA

CDR3: CSVEDPSGTRRGQETQYF
DNA: TGCAGCGTTGAAGATCCTAGCGGGACCCGCCGGGGGCAAGAGACCCAGTACTTC
D: TRBD2
J: TRBJ2-5
V: TRBV29-1
size: NA

CDR3: CASSRSLATDTQYF
DNA: TGTGCCAGCAGCCGATCACTAGCTACAGATACGCAGTATTTT
D: NA
J: TRBJ2-3
V: TRBV7-9
size: NA

CDR3: CATSSPGQGDTGELFF
DNA: TGTGCCACCAGCAGCCCGGGGCAGGGAGACACCGGGGAGCTGTTTTTT
D: NA
J: TRBJ2-2
V: TRBV15
size: many

CDR3: CASAGNYGYTF
DNA: TGTGCCAGCGCGGGGAACTATGGCTACACCTTC
D: NA
J: TRBJ1-2
V: TRBV12-3/TRBV12-4
size: few

CDR3: CSARDSGQRTYEQYF
DNA: TGCAGTGCTAGAGATTCCGGACAGCGAACCTACGAGCAGTACTTC
D: NA
J: TRBJ2-7
V: TRBV20-1
size: few

CDR3: CATSDPSGGSYIGEQFF
DNA: TGTGCCACCAGTGACCCGTCGGGGGGGTCATACATCGGTGAGCAGTTCTTC
D: TRBD2
J: TRBJ2-1
V: TRBV24-1
size: few

CDR3: CSVTAGRETQYF
DNA: TGCAGCGTTACGGCAGGCCGCGAGACCCAGTACTTC
D: NA
J: TRBJ2-5
V: TRBV29-1
size: few

CDR3: CASSLLTAYEQYF
DNA: TGTGCCAGCAGCTTATTGACGGCCTACGAGCAGTACTTC
D: NA
J: TRBJ2-7
V: TRBV7-8
size: NA

CDR3: CASSPTPGLEVEQFF
DNA: TGTGCCAGCAGCCCGACGCCGGGACTAGAAGTTGAGCAGTTCTTC
D: TRBD2
J: TRBJ2-1
V: TRBV9
size: NA

CDR3: CASSLTVNNEQFF
DNA: TGTGCCAGCAGTTTGACAGTAAACAATGAGCAGTTCTTC
D: NA
J: TRBJ2-1
V: TRBV12-3/TRBV12-4
size: few

CDR3: CASSLSTVGLASNEQFF
DNA: TGCGCCAGCAGCTTGTCGACAGTAGGGTTAGCATCGAATGAGCAGTTCTTC
D: NA
J: TRBJ2-1
V: TRBV5-1
size: NA

CDR3: CASSFGTSGTKNIQYF
DNA: TGTGCCAGCAGCTTCGGGACTAGCGGGACAAAAAACATTCAGTACTTC
D: TRBD2
J: TRBJ2-4
V: TRBV7-9
size: NA

CDR3: CASSVQGGYGYTF
DNA: TGTGCCAGCAGTGTACAGGGAGGCTATGGCTACACCTTC
D: NA
J: TRBJ1-2
V: TRBV12-3/TRBV12-4
size: NA

CDR3: CASSLGSAQGQETQYF
DNA: TGCGCCAGCAGCTTGGGGTCGGCGCAGGGGCAAGAGACCCAGTACTTC
D: NA
J: TRBJ2-5
V: TRBV5-1
size: few

CDR3: CSASPGPGSYEQYF
DNA: TGCAGTGCTTCCCCGGGACCCGGGTCCTACGAGCAGTACTTC
D: NA
J: TRBJ2-7
V: TRBV20-1
size: many

CDR3: CASSQPLLGETQYF
DNA: TGTGCCAGCAGCCAGCCACTTCTAGGGGAGACCCAGTACTTC
D: NA
J: TRBJ2-5
V: TRBV3-1
size: NA

CDR3: CATSASGQAQETQYF
DNA: TGTGCCACCAGTGCCTCGGGACAGGCCCAAGAGACCCAGTACTTC
D: TRBD1
J: TRBJ2-5
V: TRBV24-1
size: many

CDR3: CASSVEGGARSYEQYF
DNA: TGTGCCAGCAGCGTAGAAGGGGGGGCGCGATCCTACGAGCAGTACTTC
D: NA
J: TRBJ2-7
V: TRBV9
size: NA

CDR3: CASSGRDSYEQYF
DNA: TGTGCCAGCAGCGGCCGGGACAGTTACGAGCAGTACTTC
D: TRBD1
J: TRBJ2-7
V: TRBV7-6
size: NA

CDR3: CATSQTATRADTQYF
DNA: TGTGCCACCAGCCAAACGGCGACTAGGGCAGATACGCAGTATTTT
D: NA
J: TRBJ2-3
V: TRBV15
size: few

CDR3: CASSQLAGGTGELFF
DNA: TGCGCCAGCAGCCAACTAGCGGGAGGCACCGGGGAGCTGTTTTTT
D: TRBD2
J: TRBJ2-2
V: TRBV4-3
size: few

CDR3: CASSVGTSRSYEQYF
DNA: TGTGCCAGCAGCGTAGGGACTAGCCGCTCCTACGAGCAGTACTTC
D: TRBD2
J: TRBJ2-7
V: TRBV7-8
size: NA

CDR3: CASSLDGASHEQFF
DNA: TGTGCCAGCAGCTTAGACGGGGCTAGTCATGAGCAGTTCTTC
D: NA
J: TRBJ2-1
V: TRBV5-5
size: NA

CDR3: CASSQDDRASTDTQYF
DNA: TGTGCCAGCAGCCAAGACGACAGGGCCAGCACAGATACGCAGTATTTT
D: TRBD1
J: TRBJ2-3
V: TRBV4-2
size: NA

CDR3: CASSQVLVAGGMADTQYF
DNA: TGCGCCAGCAGCCAAGTTCTGGTCGCGGGAGGAATGGCAGATACGCAGTATTTT
D: TRBD2
J: TRBJ2-3
V: TRBV4-3
size: few

CDR3: CASRLGVLDTQYF
DNA: TGTGCCAGCAGGTTAGGCGTCTTGGATACGCAGTATTTT
D: NA
J: TRBJ2-3
V: TRBV7-3
size: NA

CDR3: CASSIGQGASYEQYF
DNA: TGTGCCAGCAGTATAGGACAGGGGGCGTCTTACGAGCAGTACTTC
D: TRBD1
J: TRBJ2-7
V: TRBV25-1
size: NA

CDR3: CASSAGSYGYTF
DNA: TGTGCCAGCAGTGCGGGTTCCTATGGCTACACCTTC
D: NA
J: TRBJ1-2
V: TRBV2
size: few

CDR3: CASSQPPTGLAGKDTQYF
DNA: TGTGCCAGCAGCCAACCCCCCACTGGACTAGCGGGGAAAGATACGCAGTATTTT
D: TRBD2
J: TRBJ2-3
V: TRBV4-2
size: few

CDR3: CARRGDRSSYEQYF
DNA: TGTGCGCGACGTGGGGACCGGAGCTCCTACGAGCAGTACTTC
D: NA
J: TRBJ2-7
V: TRBV30
size: few